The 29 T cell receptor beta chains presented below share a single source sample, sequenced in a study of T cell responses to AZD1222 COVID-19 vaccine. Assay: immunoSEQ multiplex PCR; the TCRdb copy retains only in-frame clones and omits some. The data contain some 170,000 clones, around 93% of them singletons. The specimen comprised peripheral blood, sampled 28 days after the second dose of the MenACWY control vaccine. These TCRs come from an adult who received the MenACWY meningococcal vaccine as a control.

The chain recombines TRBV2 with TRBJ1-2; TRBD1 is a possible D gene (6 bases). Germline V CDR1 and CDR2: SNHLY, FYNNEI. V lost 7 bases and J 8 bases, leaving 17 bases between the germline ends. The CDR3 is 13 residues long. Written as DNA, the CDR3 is TGTGCCAGCACTCAGGGGTTGGTGAGAGGCTACACCTTC. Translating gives CASTQGLVRGYTF.

The CDR3 DNA follows: TGTGCCAGCAGCTCGGACAGTTTTAACACTGAAGCTTTCTTT. Translating gives CASSSDSFNTEAFF. The chain links TRBV11-2 to TRBJ1-1, with D perhaps matching TRBD1 (6 bases). The CDR3 consists of 14 residues. V was cut by 4 bases and J by 2 bases, with 11 bases left in between. Germline assignment: CDR1 SGHAT and CDR2 FQNNGV.

The CDR3 is CASSVQGARYGYTF. The CDR3, as DNA: TGTGCCAGCAGTGTACAGGGGGCGCGTTATGGCTACACCTTC. This chain links TRBV2 with TRBJ1-2, with 9 bases matching TRBD1. The junction had 5 bases not matched to a gene; V was cut back by 4 bases and J by 5 bases. Germline CDR1 is SNHLY and CDR2 is FYNNEI. This CDR3 comprises 14 residues. Complete variable domain (other parts from reference TRBV2 and TRBJ1-2): EPEVTQTPSHQVTQMGQEVILRCVPISNHLYFYWYRQILGQKVEFLVSFYNNEISEKSEIFDDQFSVERPDGSNFTLKIRSTKLEDSAMYFCASSVQGARYGYTFGSGTRLTVV.

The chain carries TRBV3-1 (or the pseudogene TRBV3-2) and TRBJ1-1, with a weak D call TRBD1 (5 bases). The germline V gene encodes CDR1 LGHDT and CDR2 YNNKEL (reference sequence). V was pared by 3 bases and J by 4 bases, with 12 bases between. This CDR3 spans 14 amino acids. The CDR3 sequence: CASSHGDRITEAFF. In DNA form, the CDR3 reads TGTGCCAGCAGCCATGGAGACAGAATCACTGAAGCTTTCTTT.

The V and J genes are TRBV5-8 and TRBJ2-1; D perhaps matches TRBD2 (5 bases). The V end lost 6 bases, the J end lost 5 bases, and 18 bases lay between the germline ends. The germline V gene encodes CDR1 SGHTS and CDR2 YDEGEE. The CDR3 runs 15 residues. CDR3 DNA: TGTGCCAGCAACCGACGGGTAGCGCGCAACAATGAGCAGTTCTTC. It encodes CASNRRVARNNEQFF.

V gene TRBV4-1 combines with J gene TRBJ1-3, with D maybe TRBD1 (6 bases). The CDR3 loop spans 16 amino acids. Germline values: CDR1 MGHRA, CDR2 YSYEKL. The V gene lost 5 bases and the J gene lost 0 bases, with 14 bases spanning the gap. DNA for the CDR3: TGCGCCAGCAGCTTTCGACAGGCTGACTCTGGAAACACCATATATTTT. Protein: CASSFRQADSGNTIYF.

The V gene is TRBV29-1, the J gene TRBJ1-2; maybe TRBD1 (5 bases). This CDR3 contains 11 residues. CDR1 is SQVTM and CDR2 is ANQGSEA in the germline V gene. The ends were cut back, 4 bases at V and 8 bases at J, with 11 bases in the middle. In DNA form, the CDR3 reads TGCAGCGTTGGGGTGTGGGACGGCTACACCTTC. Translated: CSVGVWDGYTF.

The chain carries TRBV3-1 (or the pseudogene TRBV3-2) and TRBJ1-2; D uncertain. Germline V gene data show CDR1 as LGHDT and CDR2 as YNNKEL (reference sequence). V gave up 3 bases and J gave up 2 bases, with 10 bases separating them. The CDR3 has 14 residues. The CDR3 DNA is TGTGCCAGCAGCCACCGGGGTAGCAACTATGGCTACACCTTC. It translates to CASSHRGSNYGYTF.

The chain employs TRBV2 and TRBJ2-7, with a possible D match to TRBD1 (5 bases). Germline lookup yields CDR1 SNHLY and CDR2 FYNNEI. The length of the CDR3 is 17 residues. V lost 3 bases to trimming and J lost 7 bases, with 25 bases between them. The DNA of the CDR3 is TGTGCCAGCAGTGACCTGGCCGGCGGACGAAGGGGCTATGAGCAGTACTTC. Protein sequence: CASSDLAGGRRGYEQYF. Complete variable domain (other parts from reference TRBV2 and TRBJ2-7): EPEVTQTPSHQVTQMGQEVILRCVPISNHLYFYWYRQILGQKVEFLVSFYNNEISEKSEIFDDQFSVERPDGSNFTLKIRSTKLEDSAMYFCASSDLAGGRRGYEQYFGPGTRLTVT.

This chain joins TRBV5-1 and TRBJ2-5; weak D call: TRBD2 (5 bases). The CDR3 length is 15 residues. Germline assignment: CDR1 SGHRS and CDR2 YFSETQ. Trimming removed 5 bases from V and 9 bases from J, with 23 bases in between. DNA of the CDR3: TGCGCCAGCAGACCGTACTTCACTCCCAACGGGGCCCAGTACTTC. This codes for CASRPYFTPNGAQYF.

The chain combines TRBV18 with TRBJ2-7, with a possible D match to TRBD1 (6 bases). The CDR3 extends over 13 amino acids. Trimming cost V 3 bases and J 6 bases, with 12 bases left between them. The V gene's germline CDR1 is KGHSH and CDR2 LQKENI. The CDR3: CASSPRQESEQYF. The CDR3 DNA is TGTGCCAGCTCACCGCGACAGGAATCCGAGCAGTACTTC.

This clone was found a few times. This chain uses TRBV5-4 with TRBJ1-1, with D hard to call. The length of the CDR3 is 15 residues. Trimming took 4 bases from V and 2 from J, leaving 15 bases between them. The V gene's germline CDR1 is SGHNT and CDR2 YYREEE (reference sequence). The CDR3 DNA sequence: TGTGCCAGCAGCCGTCTTTGGGGAAATAACACTGAAGCTTTCTTT. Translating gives CASSRLWGNNTEAFF.

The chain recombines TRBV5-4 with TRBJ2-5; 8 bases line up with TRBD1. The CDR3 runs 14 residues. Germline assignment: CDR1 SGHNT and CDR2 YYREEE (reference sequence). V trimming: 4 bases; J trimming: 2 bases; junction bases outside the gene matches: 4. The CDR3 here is CASSDRQGQETQYF. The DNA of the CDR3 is TGTGCCAGCAGCGATCGACAGGGGCAAGAGACCCAGTACTTC.

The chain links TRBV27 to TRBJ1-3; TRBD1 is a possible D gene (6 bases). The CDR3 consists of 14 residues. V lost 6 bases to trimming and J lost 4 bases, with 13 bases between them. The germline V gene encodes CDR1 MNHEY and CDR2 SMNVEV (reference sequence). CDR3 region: CASSRGWEGNTIYF. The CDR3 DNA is TGTGCCAGCAGCAGGGGATGGGAGGGAAACACCATATATTTT.

CDR3: CASSPSERGWLGYTF. The CDR3, as DNA: TGTGCCAGTAGTCCCTCCGAAAGGGGGTGGTTGGGCTACACCTTC. The chain has TRBV19 and TRBJ1-2, with a possible D match to TRBD1 (6 bases). V gave up 5 bases and J gave up 8 bases, with 21 bases separating them. Germline-derived CDR1 and CDR2 are LNHDA and SQIVND (reference sequence). The CDR3 has 15 amino acids.

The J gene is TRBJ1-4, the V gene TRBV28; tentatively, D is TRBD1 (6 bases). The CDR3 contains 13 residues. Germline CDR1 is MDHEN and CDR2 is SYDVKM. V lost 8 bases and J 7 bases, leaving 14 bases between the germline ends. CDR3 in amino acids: CASLTGLGEKLFF. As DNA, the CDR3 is TGTGCCAGCCTAACAGGGTTGGGTGAAAAACTGTTTTTT.

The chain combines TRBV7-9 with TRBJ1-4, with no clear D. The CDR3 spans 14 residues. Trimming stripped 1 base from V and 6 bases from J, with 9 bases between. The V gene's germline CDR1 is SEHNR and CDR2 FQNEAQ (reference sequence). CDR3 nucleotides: TGTGCCAGCAGCTTAGTGCCGTTGCATGAAAAACTGTTTTTT. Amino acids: CASSLVPLHEKLFF.

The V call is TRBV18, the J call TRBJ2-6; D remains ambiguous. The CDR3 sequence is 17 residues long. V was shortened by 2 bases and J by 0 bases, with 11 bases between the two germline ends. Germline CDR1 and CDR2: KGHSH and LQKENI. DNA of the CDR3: TGTGCCAGCTCACCAGTGAACAGCCTCTCTGGGGCCAACGTCCTGACTTTC. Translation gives CASSPVNSLSGANVLTF. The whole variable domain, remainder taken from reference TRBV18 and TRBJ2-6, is NAGVMQNPRHLVRRRGQEARLRCSPMKGHSHVYWYRQLPEEGLKFMVYLQKENIIDESGMPKERFSAEFPKEGPSILRIQQVVRGDSAAYFCASSPVNSLSGANVLTFGAGSRLTVL.

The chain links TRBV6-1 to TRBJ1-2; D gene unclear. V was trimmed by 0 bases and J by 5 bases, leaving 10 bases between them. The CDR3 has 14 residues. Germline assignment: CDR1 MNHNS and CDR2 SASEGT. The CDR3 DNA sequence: TGTGCCAGCAGTGAAGCGGGGAGGCCGTATGGCTACACCTTC. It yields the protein CASSEAGRPYGYTF.

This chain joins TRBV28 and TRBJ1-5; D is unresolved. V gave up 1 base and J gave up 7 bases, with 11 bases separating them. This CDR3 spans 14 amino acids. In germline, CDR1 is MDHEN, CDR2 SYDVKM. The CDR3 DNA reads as TGTGCCAGCAGTTTATTTGGCGGGCACCAGCCCCAGCATTTT. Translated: CASSLFGGHQPQHF.

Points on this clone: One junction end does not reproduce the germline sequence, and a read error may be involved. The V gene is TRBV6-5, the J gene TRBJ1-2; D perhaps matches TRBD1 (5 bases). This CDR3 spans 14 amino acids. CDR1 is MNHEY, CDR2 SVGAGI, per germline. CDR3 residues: CASSYYGGSSGYTF. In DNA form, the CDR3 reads TGTGCCAGCAGCTACTATGGGGGGTCGAGTGGCTACACCTTC.

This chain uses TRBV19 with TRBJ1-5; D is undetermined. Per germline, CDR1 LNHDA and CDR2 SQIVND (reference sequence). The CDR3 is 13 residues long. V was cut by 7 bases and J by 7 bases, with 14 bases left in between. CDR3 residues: CASNEGLRQPQHF. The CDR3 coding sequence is TGTGCCAGTAATGAAGGGTTGCGGCAGCCCCAGCATTTT.

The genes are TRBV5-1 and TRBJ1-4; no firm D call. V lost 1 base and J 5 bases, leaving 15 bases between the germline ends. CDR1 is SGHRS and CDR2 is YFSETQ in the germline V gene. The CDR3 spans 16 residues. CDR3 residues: CASSLRALEANEKLFF. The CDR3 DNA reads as TGCGCCAGCAGCTTGAGGGCCCTAGAGGCGAATGAAAAACTGTTTTTT.

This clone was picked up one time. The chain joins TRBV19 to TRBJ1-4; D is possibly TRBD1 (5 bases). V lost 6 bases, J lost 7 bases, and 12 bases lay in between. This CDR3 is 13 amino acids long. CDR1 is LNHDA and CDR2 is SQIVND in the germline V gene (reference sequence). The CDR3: CASRAGRREKLFF. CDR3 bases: TGTGCCAGTAGGGCAGGGCGGCGTGAAAAACTGTTTTTT.

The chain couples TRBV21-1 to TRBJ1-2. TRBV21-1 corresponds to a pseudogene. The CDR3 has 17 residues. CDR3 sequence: CASSKAPEKQPNYGYTF. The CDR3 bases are TGTGCCAGCAGCAAAGCGCCGGAGAAACAACCTAACTATGGCTACACCTTC.

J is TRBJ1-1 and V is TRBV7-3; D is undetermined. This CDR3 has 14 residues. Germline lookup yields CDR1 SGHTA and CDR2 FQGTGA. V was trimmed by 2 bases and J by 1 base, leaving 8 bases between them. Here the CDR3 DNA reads TGTGCCAGCAGCTTATACGGAGGGAACACTGAAGCTTTCTTT. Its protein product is CASSLYGGNTEAFF.

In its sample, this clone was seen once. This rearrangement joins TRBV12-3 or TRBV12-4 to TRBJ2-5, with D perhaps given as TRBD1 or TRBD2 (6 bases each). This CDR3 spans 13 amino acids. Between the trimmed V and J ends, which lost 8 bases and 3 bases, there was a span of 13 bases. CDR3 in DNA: TGTGCCAGCGGGCGGGACACTAAAGAGACCCAGTACTTC. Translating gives CASGRDTKETQYF.

CDR3 bases: TGTGCCAGCAGCGGGGCCTGGGAGGAGCTGTTTTTT. The encoded protein is CASSGAWEELFF. The rearrangement joins TRBV9 to TRBJ2-2; the D is unclear. The ends were cut back, 3 bases at V and 10 bases at J, with 10 bases in the middle. The CDR3 is 12 residues long. The germline gives CDR1 SGDLS, CDR2 YYNGEE.

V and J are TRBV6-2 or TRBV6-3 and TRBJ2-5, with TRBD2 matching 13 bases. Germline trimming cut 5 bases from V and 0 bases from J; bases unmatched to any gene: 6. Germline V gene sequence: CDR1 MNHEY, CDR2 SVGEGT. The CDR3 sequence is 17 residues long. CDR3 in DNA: TGTGCCAGCAGTGGACTAGCGGGGGCCCTGTACCAAGAGACCCAGTACTTC. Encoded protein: CASSGLAGALYQETQYF.